This is a list of T cell receptor beta chains from one sample in a study of T cells after yellow fever vaccination. TCRdb used MiXCR to reprocess the 5' RACE reads, holding one entry per CDR3 protein. Altogether roughly 62,000 distinct CDR3 sequences are present, approximately 7.7% being singletons, with the ten largest covering around 44%. The material sequenced was CD8+ T cells sorted from PBMCs, taken on the day of the first yellow fever vaccination. These TCRs come from a man between 18 and 29 years old who received the YFV17D yellow fever vaccine. CDR3s include the opening cysteine and the closing phenylalanine or tryptophan. D genes are given only for firm matches. Where a row states a size, it is once, few, many or the class of an expanded clone; other rows omit it.

clone size	CDR3 length	V gene	D gene	J gene	CDR3 DNA	CDR3 protein
many	15	TRBV7-2	.	TRBJ1-1	TGTGCCAGCAGCTTAGACTCAAGGGGTAACACTGAAGCTTTCTTT	CASSLDSRGNTEAFF
.	17	TRBV29-1	TRBD2	TRBJ2-1	TGCAGCCTCCGTGGTTTGGGGGGGACCTTGAACTACAATGAGCAGTTCTTC	CSLRGLGGTLNYNEQFF
few	16	TRBV4-1	TRBD1	TRBJ1-2	TGCGCCAGCAGCCACGGACAGGGCCTCACTAACTATGGCTACACCTTC	CASSHGQGLTNYGYTF
many	12	TRBV19	.	TRBJ2-1	TGTGCCAGTAGTATACAGGGCAATGAGCAGTTCTTC	CASSIQGNEQFF
.	15	TRBV12-3/TRBV12-4	TRBD1	TRBJ1-3	TGTGCCAGCAGTCTCAGGGGGCGAGGCGGAAACACCATATATTTT	CASSLRGRGGNTIYF
once	12	TRBV12-3/TRBV12-4	.	TRBJ1-2	TGTGCCAGCAGTGACGGATACTATGGCTACACCTTC	CASSDGYYGYTF
few	13	TRBV27	.	TRBJ1-5	TGTGCCAGCAGTTTAGGAGTAAATCAGCCCCAGCATTTT	CASSLGVNQPQHF
many	18	TRBV10-3	.	TRBJ1-4	TGTGCCATCAGTGAGGGGCCCTTGTCGGGGGCAACTAATGAAAAACTGTTTTTT	CAISEGPLSGATNEKLFF
.	15	TRBV19	TRBD1	TRBJ2-4	TGTGCCAGTAGCCTCATATACAGGGGTGGAAACATTCAGTACTTC	CASSLIYRGGNIQYF
few	15	TRBV28	.	TRBJ2-5	TGTGCCAGCCGGCCCCCCAGAGTCGCAATAGGGACCCAGTACTTC	CASRPPRVAIGTQYF
.	18	TRBV11-2	TRBD1	TRBJ1-5	TGTGCCAGCAGCTCCGGGGGGGACAGGGTGTCCCTCAATCAGCCCCAGCATTTT	CASSSGGDRVSLNQPQHF
many	15	TRBV7-9	TRBD1	TRBJ2-2	TGTGCCCTGACCGCAGGGGGCGAAAGCACCGGGGAGCTGTTTTTT	CALTAGGESTGELFF
many	15	TRBV24-1	.	TRBJ2-1	TGTGCCACCAGTGTCACCGGCGAAGGGACTTCAGGCCAATTCTTC	CATSVTGEGTSGQFF